These 10 T cell receptor beta chains were all obtained from the same sample, sequenced in a study of Graves' ophthalmopathy and Graves' hyperthyroidism (dated by TCRdb to the late 2010s). The run used an Illumina HiSeq 2000. For repertoire sequencing, the TCR beta CDR3 regions were amplified from RNA transcripts. The first round was an RT-PCR using HTBI primers with the Qiagen OneStep RT-PCR kit, and this first round was followed by a second-round multiplex PCR, then size selection and purification. TCRdb itself trimmed the public reads at Q25 with fastp, ran MiXCR and retained productive beta chains. Merged by CDR3 protein, the rows form single entries marked with the most common genes and DNA. This sample lists over a million distinct CDR3 sequences; less than 45% were detected once. 8.5% to 14% of the sample belongs to the ten largest clones. Sequenced: peripheral blood or thyroid tissue (not recorded which). The receptors were sampled from an adult man with Graves' hyperthyroidism.

This clonotype was found many times. CDR3 sequence: CASSQDRGAPYEQYF. CDR3 bases: TGCGCCAGCAGCCAAGATCGTGGGGCACCCTACGAGCAGTACTTC. The chain employs TRBV4-3 and TRBJ2-7; possibly TRBD1 for D (5 bases). V was shortened by 0 bases and J by 2 bases, with 11 bases between the two germline ends. Looked up from germline, CDR1 is LGHNA and CDR2 is YSLEER. This CDR3 has 15 amino acids.

This clonotype was recorded many times. The rearrangement uses TRBV10-3 and TRBJ1-5; weak D call: TRBD1 (6 bases). Germline lookup yields CDR1 ENHRY and CDR2 SYGVKD. Trimming took off 6 bases at V and 5 bases at J, with 11 bases between the two ends. This CDR3 is 13 amino acids long. The CDR3 bases are TGTGCCATCAGCGGGGAGGGGGATCAGCCCCAGCATTTT. This sequence encodes CAISGEGDQPQHF.

This clonotype was found many times. V and J are TRBV7-8 and TRBJ1-5; the D is unclear. The ends were cut back, 3 bases at V and 2 bases at J, with 20 bases in the middle. Germline V gene lookup returns CDR1 SGHVS and CDR2 FQNEAQ. The CDR3 contains 18 residues. CDR3 in DNA: TGTGCCAGCAGCTTCGAGGCAAGTACTCGCCTACGCAATCAGCCCCAGCATTTT. Amino acids: CASSFEASTRLRNQPQHF.

A single count supports this clonotype. The chain is built from TRBV14 and TRBJ2-3; 15 bases match TRBD2. The V gene end was trimmed by 3 bases and the J gene end by 6 bases; junction bases not matched to a gene: 7. There are 17 residues in the CDR3. CDR1 and CDR2 from the germline V gene are SGHDN and FVKESK. The DNA for the CDR3 is TGTGCCAGCAGCCACGGGACTAGCGGGAGGTACACTGATACGCAGTATTTT. Amino acids: CASSHGTSGRYTDTQYF.

The chain has TRBV15 and TRBJ1-5; possible D gene TRBD1, 5 bases. This CDR3 spans 14 amino acids. Germline V gene sequence: CDR1 LNHNV, CDR2 YYDKDF (reference sequence). V lost 0 bases to trimming and J lost 9 bases, with 12 bases between them. CDR3 protein: CATSREGPGWPQHF. In nucleotides, the CDR3 is TGTGCCACCAGCAGAGAGGGGCCTGGATGGCCCCAGCATTTT.

This clonotype was picked up a small number of times. Because it lacks the conserved phenylalanine or tryptophan at the end, this CDR3 is likely a read error. The V call is TRBV7-2, the J call TRBJ2-7; 9 positions agree with TRBD1. This CDR3 is 14 amino acids long. Germline lookup yields CDR1 SGHTA and CDR2 FQGNSA. The CDR3 nucleotides read TGTGCCAGCAGCATTTCGTGGGACAGGGACGAACAGTACCTC. This gives the protein CASSISWDRDEQYL.

In this sample, this clonotype turned up a few times. This chain links TRBV6-5 with TRBJ1-5; unclear D gene. The V end lost 0 bases, the J end lost 2 bases, and 14 bases lay between the germline ends. Looked up from germline, CDR1 is MNHEY and CDR2 is SVGAGI. This CDR3 region has 17 residues. DNA for the CDR3: TGTGCCAGCAGTTACTCGATCTCCGGCATAGGCAATCAGCCCCAGCATTTT. Translation: CASSYSISGIGNQPQHF.

There are a few counts of this clonotype. The CDR3 spells CSASQYSNQPQHF. In nucleotides, the CDR3 is TGCAGTGCGTCACAGTATAGCAATCAGCCCCAGCATTTT. J is TRBJ1-5 and V is TRBV20-1; D uncertain. The V and J ends lost 6 bases and 0 bases respectively, with 9 bases between them. The CDR3 spans 13 residues. In germline, CDR1 is DFQATT, CDR2 SNEGSKA (reference sequence).

Many counts were recorded for this clonotype. The J gene is TRBJ1-5, the V gene TRBV24-1; TRBD1 aligns across 9 bases. CDR3 length equals 16 residues. The V segment lost 3 bases and the J segment 4 bases; nucleotides outside the gene matches: 6. Germline lookup yields CDR1 KGHDR and CDR2 SFDVKD. The CDR3 loop reads CATSDTGTGNNQPQHF. The CDR3, as DNA: TGTGCCACCAGTGATACCGGGACAGGGAATAATCAGCCCCAGCATTTT.

The rearrangement uses TRBV29-1 and TRBJ1-3; D gene uncertain. The CDR3 is 11 amino acids. V dropped 6 bases and J dropped 4 bases, with 7 bases sitting between them. Germline V gene data show CDR1 as SQVTM and CDR2 as ANQGSEA. Here the CDR3 reads CSVPVGNTIYF. CDR3 DNA: TGCAGCGTCCCCGTCGGAAACACCATATATTTT.